The present T cell receptor (beta chain) was sequenced within a study of identical twins. TCRdb reprocessed the 5' RACE reads with MiXCR, giving one entry per CDR3 protein. The table lists 640,000 or so distinct CDR3 sequences, 6% to 6.5% of them singletons. There are 17 residues in the CDR3. The germline V and J ends were trimmed by 6 bases and 3 bases, with 20 bases remaining between them. This clonotype was seen a handful of times. Its antigen is not identified. Study-wide results and limits: Zero-insertion findings could be partly confounded by invariant cells (MAIT and iNKT cells). The study found excess low generation probability among twin-shared out-of-frame alpha sequences.

The rearrangement uses TRBV12-3 or TRBV12-4 and TRBJ2-2; tentatively, D is TRBD1 or TRBD2 (5 bases each). Sequencing was performed on naive T cells sorted from blood. The receptor was derived from a man younger than 30 in good health. The CDR3 spells CASSHGTVRRYTGELFF. In nucleotides, the CDR3 is TGTGCCAGCAGCCACGGGACGGTCCGACGGTACACCGGGGAGCTGTTTTTT.